This entry lists 8 T cell receptor beta chains sequenced from one sample in a study of identical twins. MiXCR, run by TCRdb on the 5' RACE reads, gives a single entry per CDR3 protein. This sample has hundreds of thousands of distinct CDR3 sequences; just over 7% occur once, and the top ten carry 1.6%. These records were also assigned to another study, of yellow fever vaccine responses in identical twins.

Sample: PBMCs. The source of these receptors is a young woman in good health.

This clonotype occurred a few times. This chain links TRBV5-5 with TRBJ2-1, with 9 positions matching TRBD2. V was clipped by 2 bases and J by 5 bases; unmatched bases: 8. CDR1 and CDR2 (germline): SGHKS, YYEKEE (reference sequence). The CDR3 consists of 16 residues. The chain's CDR3 is CASSFRLSSGNNEQFF. The CDR3 DNA is TGTGCCAGCAGCTTTCGCCTGTCTAGCGGGAACAATGAGCAGTTCTTC.

A few counts support this clonotype. The genes are TRBV20-1 and TRBJ1-5, with unresolved D. The CDR3 totals 15 residues. Per the germline V gene, CDR1 is DFQATT and CDR2 is SNEGSKA (reference sequence). V shed 3 bases and J shed 3 bases, with 15 bases lying between them. This CDR3 reads CSASSRPGPNQPQHF. Written as DNA, the CDR3 is TGCAGTGCTAGTAGCAGGCCCGGGCCCAATCAGCCCCAGCATTTT.

This chain joins TRBV5-5 and TRBJ2-7; TRBD1 might be the D (5 bases). The germline V gene encodes CDR1 SGHKS and CDR2 YYEKEE (reference sequence). V gave up 2 bases and J gave up 3 bases, with 18 bases separating them. This CDR3 region has 16 residues. CDR3 bases: TGTGCCAGCAGCTTCCGCCTAACAAGGGGCGGCTACGAGCAGTACTTC. Amino acid sequence: CASSFRLTRGGYEQYF.

The chain has TRBV4-2 and TRBJ1-1; 7 nucleotides match TRBD1. The germline gives CDR1 LGHNA, CDR2 YNFKEQ. This CDR3 has 17 residues. Trimming took 0 bases from V and 4 from J; bases not matched to a gene: 11. CDR3 loop: CASSQDPTLAGGTEAFF. CDR3 DNA: TGTGCCAGCAGCCAAGACCCGACCTTGGCAGGGGGCACTGAAGCTTTCTTT.

This chain uses TRBV12-3 or TRBV12-4 with TRBJ2-1; 15 nucleotides align to TRBD2. The CDR3 spans 17 residues. The ends lost 0 bases at V and 7 bases at J; junction bases unmatched: 4. This CDR3 reads CASSLAGLAGGVNEQFF. The CDR3 nucleotides are TGTGCCAGCAGTTTAGCGGGACTAGCGGGAGGTGTTAATGAGCAGTTCTTC.

This clonotype turned up a few times. The chain couples TRBV28 to TRBJ2-3, with D maybe TRBD2 (6 bases). Germline V CDR1 and CDR2: MDHEN, SYDVKM. Trimming shortened V by 3 bases and J by 5 bases, and 15 bases separated the two germline ends. This CDR3 is built from 15 residues. The CDR3 loop is CASSFRARRGDTQYF. CDR3 DNA: TGTGCCAGCAGTTTCAGAGCCCGGCGGGGAGATACGCAGTATTTT.

This clonotype was observed at least ten times. This rearrangement joins TRBV12-3 or TRBV12-4 to TRBJ2-5; 8 nucleotides align to TRBD2. V trimming: 5 bases; J trimming: 4 bases; junction bases outside the gene matches: 9. This CDR3 region has 15 residues. The CDR3 here is CASSPFAGGGETQYF. Here the CDR3 DNA reads TGTGCCAGCAGTCCATTTGCGGGAGGCGGAGAGACCCAGTACTTC.

The chain combines TRBV5-6 with TRBJ2-2; the D gene could be TRBD1 or TRBD2 (6 bases each). V was shortened by 2 bases and J by 0 bases, with 20 bases between the two germline ends. The CDR3 loop spans 19 amino acids. Germline V lookup: CDR1 SGHDT, CDR2 YYEEEE. For the CDR3, the DNA is TGTGCCAGCAGCTTCCTAGCGAGGGGGTCCCTTTCGAACACCGGGGAGCTGTTTTTT. The encoded protein is CASSFLARGSLSNTGELFF. Full variable domain (missing parts from reference TRBV5-6 and TRBJ2-2): DAGVTQSPTHLIKTRGQQVTLRCSPKSGHDTVSWYQQALGQGPQFIFQYYEEEERQRGNFPDRFSGHQFPNYSSELNVNALLLGDSALYLCASSFLARGSLSNTGELFFGEGSRLTVL.